The entry that follows covers one T cell receptor beta chain sequence. Antigen specificity is unknown. The data are from a study of shared clonotypes between healthy human individuals. Trimming took 5 bases from V and 5 from J, leaving 19 bases between them. Germline V gene data show CDR1 as MNHEY and CDR2 as SVGAGI. This CDR3 has 15 residues. Study findings and constraints: Only blood was sampled; tissue repertoires likely differ.

Assay used: immunoSEQ multiplex PCR; TCRdb lists only in-frame clones, some missing. This repertoire shows hundreds of thousands of clones, about 76% found once; its top ten account for approximately 13%. The sequenced sample was PBMCs. This chain links TRBV6-5 with TRBJ2-7; D is perhaps TRBD1 (6 bases). This TCR came from a woman aged 40 to 50 in good health. Some clones in this sample may be carry-over from other donors' samples. CDR3 region: CASSADPGQIHEQYF. For the CDR3, the DNA is TGTGCCAGCAGTGCAGATCCGGGACAAATCCACGAGCAGTACTTC.